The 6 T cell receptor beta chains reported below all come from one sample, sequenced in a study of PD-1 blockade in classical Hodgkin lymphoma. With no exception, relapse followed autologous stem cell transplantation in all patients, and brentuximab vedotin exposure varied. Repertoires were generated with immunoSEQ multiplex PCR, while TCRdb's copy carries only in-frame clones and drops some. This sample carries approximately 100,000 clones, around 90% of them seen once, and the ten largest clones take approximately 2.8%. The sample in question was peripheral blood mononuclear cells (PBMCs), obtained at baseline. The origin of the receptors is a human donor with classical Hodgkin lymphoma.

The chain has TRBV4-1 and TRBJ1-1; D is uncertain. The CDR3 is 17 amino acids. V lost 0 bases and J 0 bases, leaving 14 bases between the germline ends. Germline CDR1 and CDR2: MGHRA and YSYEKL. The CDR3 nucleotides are TGCGCCAGCAGCCAAGATAGGTTCCGAGGGCTGAACACTGAAGCTTTCTTT. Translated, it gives CASSQDRFRGLNTEAFF.

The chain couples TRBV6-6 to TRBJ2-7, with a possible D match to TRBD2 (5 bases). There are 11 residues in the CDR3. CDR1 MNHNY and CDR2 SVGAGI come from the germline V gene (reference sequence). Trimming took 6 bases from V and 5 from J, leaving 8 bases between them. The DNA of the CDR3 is TGTGCCAGCAGCTTCGGGGACGAGCAGTACTTC. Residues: CASSFGDEQYF.

The CDR3 nucleotides are TGCGCCAGCAGCTTGGACAGGCCGAATGAGCAGTTCTTC. It is translated as CASSLDRPNEQFF. V gene TRBV5-1 combines with J gene TRBJ2-1, with a possible D match to TRBD1 (5 bases). CDR1 and CDR2 (germline): SGHRS, YFSETQ. V shed 0 bases and J shed 7 bases, with 8 bases lying between them. This CDR3 has 13 amino acids.

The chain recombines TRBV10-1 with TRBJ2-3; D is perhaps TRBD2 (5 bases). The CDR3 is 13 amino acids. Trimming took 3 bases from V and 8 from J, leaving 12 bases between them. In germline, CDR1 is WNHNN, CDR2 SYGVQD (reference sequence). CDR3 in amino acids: CASSDPGIGTQYF. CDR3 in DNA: TGCGCCAGCAGTGATCCGGGGATAGGTACGCAGTATTTT.

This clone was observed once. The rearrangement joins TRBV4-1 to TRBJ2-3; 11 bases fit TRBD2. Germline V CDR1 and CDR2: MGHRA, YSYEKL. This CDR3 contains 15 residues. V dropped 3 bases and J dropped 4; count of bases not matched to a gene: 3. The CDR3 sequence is CASSHLGLAADTQYF. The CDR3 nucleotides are TGCGCCAGCAGCCATCTGGGACTAGCGGCAGATACGCAGTATTTT.

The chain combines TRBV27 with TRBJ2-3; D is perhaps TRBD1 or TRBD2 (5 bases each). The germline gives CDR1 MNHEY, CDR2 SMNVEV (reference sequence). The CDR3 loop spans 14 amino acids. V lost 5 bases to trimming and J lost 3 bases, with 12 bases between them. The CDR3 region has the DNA TGTGCCAGCAGTCCGGGGACGGGGACAGATACGCAGTATTTT. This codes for CASSPGTGTDTQYF.